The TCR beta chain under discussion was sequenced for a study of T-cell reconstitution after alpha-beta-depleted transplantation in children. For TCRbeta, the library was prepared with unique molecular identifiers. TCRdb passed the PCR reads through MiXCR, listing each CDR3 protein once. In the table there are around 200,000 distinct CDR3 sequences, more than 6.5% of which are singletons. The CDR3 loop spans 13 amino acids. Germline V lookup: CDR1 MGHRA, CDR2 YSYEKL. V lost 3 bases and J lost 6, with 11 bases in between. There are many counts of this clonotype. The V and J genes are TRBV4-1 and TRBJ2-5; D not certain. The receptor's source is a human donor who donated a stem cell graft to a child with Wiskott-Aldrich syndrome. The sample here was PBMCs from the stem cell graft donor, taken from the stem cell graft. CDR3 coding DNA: TGCGCCAGCAGCCACCTCGACCGGAAGACCCAGTACTTC. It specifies CASSHLDRKTQYF.